These 24 T cell receptor beta chains were sequenced from one sample in a study of shared clonotypes between healthy human individuals (dated by TCRdb to about 2020). CD8 naive samples consisted of CD45RO-negative cells that were positively selected for CCR7, yielding a CD45RA+CCR7+ population without TemRA cells. Library preparation used the immunoSEQ multiplex PCR assay. TCRdb holds this immuneACCESS table with in-frame rearrangements only. Some clones are missing; in checked studies, unresolved V genes explain under half, and the rest has no known cause. The sample records about 2 million clones, about 95% of which are singletons. 0.9% to 1.5% of the sample belongs to the ten largest clones. Specimen: naive CD8+ T cells sorted from blood. Per the publication, the cell subset or site label means: CD45RA+CCR7+. The receptors originated from a man between 18 and 35 years old in good health.

The chain employs TRBV10-3 and TRBJ2-5; maybe TRBD1 (6 bases). The CDR3 totals 15 residues. Germline CDR1 ENHRY, CDR2 SYGVKD. The V and J ends lost 4 bases and 2 bases respectively, with 14 bases between them. CDR3 loop: CAISARDTRQETQYF. CDR3 nucleotides: TGTGCCATCAGTGCCCGGGACACCAGACAAGAGACCCAGTACTTC.

The chain joins TRBV5-6 to TRBJ1-4; 7 bases map to TRBD1. The length of the CDR3 is 17 residues. Germline V CDR1 and CDR2: SGHDT, YYEEEE. V lost 0 bases and J lost 4; bases outside the gene matches: 9. CDR3 region: CASSLAGRGLDNEKLFF. The CDR3, as DNA: TGTGCCAGCAGCTTGGCAGGCAGGGGGTTGGATAATGAAAAACTGTTTTTT.

The rearrangement joins TRBV2 to TRBJ1-1; the match to TRBD1 covers 10 bases. Germline CDR1 reads SNHLY; CDR2 reads FYNNEI. This CDR3 spans 16 amino acids. J lost 3 bases, V lost 3 bases, and 7 bases had no gene match. CDR3 in DNA: TGTGCCAGCAGTGACGACAGGGGGCTTTTGGACACTGAAGCTTTCTTT. This encodes CASSDDRGLLDTEAFF.

J is TRBJ1-6 and V is TRBV5-4; 8 bases align to TRBD1. The J segment lost 9 bases and the V segment lost 2 bases, leaving 7 bases of the junction unmatched. The CDR3 covers 15 residues. Germline V gives CDR1 SGHNT, CDR2 YYREEE (reference sequence). This chain's CDR3 is CASSLTTGASSPLHF. In DNA, the CDR3 is TGTGCCAGCAGCTTAACGACAGGGGCTAGTTCACCCCTCCACTTT. Full variable domain (remainder filled in from reference TRBV5-4 and TRBJ1-6): ETGVTQSPTHLIKTRGQQVTLRCSSQSGHNTVSWYQQALGQGPQFIFQYYREEENGRGNFPPRFSGLQFPNYSSELNVNALELDDSALYLCASSLTTGASSPLHFGNGTRLTVT.

This chain connects TRBV2 to TRBJ1-5; D is perhaps TRBD1 (5 bases). Trimming stripped 3 bases from V and 2 bases from J, with 11 bases between. Germline CDR1 is SNHLY and CDR2 is FYNNEI. This CDR3 contains 15 residues. CDR3 in amino acids: CASSEVRGGNQPQHF. CDR3 DNA: TGTGCCAGCAGTGAGGTGCGGGGGGGCAATCAGCCCCAGCATTTT.

This clone appeared a single time. This chain connects TRBV6-5 to TRBJ2-5, with 8 bases lining up with TRBD1. The CDR3 covers 15 residues. Germline CDR1 MNHEY, CDR2 SVGAGI. V shed 0 bases, J shed 5 bases, and the junction held 5 bases outside the gene matches. The CDR3 DNA follows: TGTGCCAGCAGTTACTCATGGACAGGGAGGGAGACCCAGTACTTC. Amino acids: CASSYSWTGRETQYF.

The chain joins TRBV4-3 to TRBJ2-5; no definite D call. CDR3 size: 15 residues. Germline CDR1 reads LGHNA; CDR2 reads YSLEER. Trimming took off 4 bases at V and 2 bases at J, with 14 bases between the two ends. The CDR3 region is CASSRIIGEQETQYF. The CDR3 coding sequence is TGCGCCAGCAGCCGTATAATTGGGGAACAAGAGACCCAGTACTTC.

CDR3 sequence reads: CASSSTTGQNEKLFF. In nucleotides, the CDR3 is TGTGCCAGCAGCTCGACGACAGGGCAAAATGAAAAACTGTTTTTT. V is TRBV7-2 and J is TRBJ1-4, with 7 nucleotides matching TRBD1. V trimming: 4 bases; J trimming: 5 bases; junction bases outside the gene matches: 7. Per germline, CDR1 SGHTA and CDR2 FQGNSA. The CDR3 covers 15 residues.

The genes are TRBV19 and TRBJ1-1; D is undetermined. Trimming shortened V by 3 bases and J by 4 bases, and 9 bases separated the two germline ends. The CDR3 is 13 residues long. CDR1 is LNHDA, CDR2 SQIVND, per germline (reference sequence). The CDR3 here is CASSMMAFTEAFF. DNA for the CDR3: TGTGCCAGTAGTATGATGGCTTTCACTGAAGCTTTCTTT.

In regard to this clone: Other nucleotide sequences in the sample specify the same CDR3. This sequence joins TRBV14 and TRBJ2-7; D unclear. V was trimmed by 0 bases and J by 6 bases, leaving 6 bases between them. The CDR3 extends over 12 amino acids. Per germline, CDR1 SGHDN and CDR2 FVKESK. The chain's CDR3 is CASSQDFLEQYF. In DNA, the CDR3 is TGTGCCAGCAGCCAAGACTTCCTCGAGCAGTACTTC.

The chain is built from TRBV9 and TRBJ2-7; a possible D gene is TRBD1 (6 bases). The ends were cut back, 4 bases at V and 1 base at J, with 12 bases in the middle. The CDR3 spans 14 residues. Germline-derived CDR1 and CDR2 are SGDLS and YYNGEE. The CDR3 sequence is CASSSTGLSYEQYF. CDR3 DNA sequence: TGTGCCAGCAGCAGCACAGGGCTATCCTACGAGCAGTACTTC.

The rearrangement joins TRBV27 to TRBJ2-7; possibly TRBD1 or TRBD2 for D (6 bases each). The CDR3 loop spans 16 amino acids. Trimming took off 5 bases at V and 3 bases at J, with 20 bases between the two ends. The germline gives CDR1 MNHEY, CDR2 SMNVEV (reference sequence). The CDR3: CASSPSSGALDYEQYF. CDR3 DNA sequence: TGTGCCAGCAGTCCAAGCTCGGGGGCGCTAGACTACGAGCAGTACTTC.

V usage is TRBV6-5 and J usage is TRBJ1-2; D perhaps matches TRBD1 (5 bases). This CDR3 comprises 15 residues. The germline V gene has CDR1 MNHEY and CDR2 SVGAGI. The V end lost 0 bases, the J end lost 4 bases, and 12 bases lay between the germline ends. The CDR3 loop is CASSYSGDYGYGYTF. CDR3 DNA sequence: TGTGCCAGCAGTTACTCAGGGGATTATGGCTATGGCTACACCTTC.

V usage is TRBV4-1 and J usage is TRBJ2-7; D possibly corresponds to TRBD1 (6 bases). Germline V CDR1 and CDR2: MGHRA, YSYEKL. CDR3 length: 16 amino acids. The V and J ends lost 1 base and 1 base respectively, with 14 bases between them. For the CDR3, the DNA is TGCGCCAGCAGCCAAGTCTATGGACAGCCGTCCTACGAGCAGTACTTC. Protein product: CASSQVYGQPSYEQYF.

In this sample, this clone turned up once. The chain employs TRBV27 and TRBJ2-1; the D gene is possibly TRBD1 (6 bases). The ends were cut back, 7 bases at V and 11 bases at J, with 12 bases in the middle. This CDR3 has 11 residues. Looked up from germline, CDR1 is MNHEY and CDR2 is SMNVEV (reference sequence). The CDR3, as DNA: TGTGCCAGCACCGCAGACAGGAAGCAGTTCTTC. Protein product: CASTADRKQFF.

The rearrangement uses TRBV4-2 and TRBJ1-5; maybe TRBD1 (5 bases). The length of the CDR3 is 16 residues. CDR1 LGHNA and CDR2 YNFKEQ come from the germline V gene. The V end was cut by 1 base, the J end by 3 bases, with 13 bases between. The CDR3 sequence: CASSQGIEQANQPQHF. CDR3 sequence (DNA): TGTGCCAGCAGCCAAGGGATAGAACAGGCCAATCAGCCCCAGCATTTT.

This clone was seen just once. The chain recombines TRBV7-9 with TRBJ1-2; D ambiguous. The V end lost 1 base, the J end lost 3 bases, and 12 bases lay between the germline ends. From germline, CDR1 is SEHNR and CDR2 FQNEAQ (reference sequence). This CDR3 comprises 15 residues. CDR3 in DNA: TGTGCCAGCAGCTTAGAGGGTTCGGGCCACTATGGCTACACCTTC. Translation gives CASSLEGSGHYGYTF.

The rearrangement links TRBV7-9 to TRBJ2-3; no firm D call. V lost 10 bases to trimming and J lost 4 bases, with 9 bases between them. Germline V gene data show CDR1 as SEHNR and CDR2 as FQNEAQ (reference sequence). This CDR3 is 11 amino acids long. The CDR3 reads CATLGADTQYF. CDR3 sequence (DNA): TGTGCCACCCTGGGCGCAGATACGCAGTATTTT.

This chain connects TRBV7-2 to TRBJ2-3, with TRBD2 identical over 13 bases. The CDR3 has 17 amino acids. Unmatched junction bases numbered 10, after V lost 5 bases and J lost 5 bases. Germline V CDR1 and CDR2: SGHTA, FQGNSA. CDR3 nucleotides: TGTGCCAGCAGCCCAAAGACTAGCGGGGGGAGTAAAGATACGCAGTATTTT. Translating it yields CASSPKTSGGSKDTQYF.

Worth noting for this clone: The sample holds other DNA sequences that translate to the same CDR3. The chain carries TRBV15 and TRBJ2-3, with D perhaps given as TRBD1 or TRBD2 (5 bases each). V lost 1 base, J lost 5 bases, and 7 bases lay in between. This CDR3 has 13 residues. Germline-derived CDR1 and CDR2 are LNHNV and YYDKDF (reference sequence). The CDR3 sequence is CATSRVGVDTQYF. CDR3 sequence (DNA): TGTGCCACCAGCAGAGTGGGGGTAGATACGCAGTATTTT.

A remark on this clone: In the same sample, other DNA sequences code for this CDR3. The V gene is TRBV9, the J gene TRBJ2-2, with a weak D call TRBD1 (6 bases). This CDR3 has 12 residues. CDR1 SGDLS and CDR2 YYNGEE come from the germline V gene. V was clipped by 7 bases and J by 3 bases, with 7 bases between them. The CDR3 reads CASSGDTGELFF. The CDR3 nucleotides read TGTGCCAGCTCAGGGGACACCGGGGAGCTGTTTTTT.

J is TRBJ2-1 and V is TRBV13, with TRBD2 matching 7 bases. J was trimmed by 4 bases and V by 2 bases; bases with no gene match: 8. The CDR3 runs to 16 residues. CDR1 PRHDT and CDR2 FYEKMQ come from the germline V gene (reference sequence). CDR3 sequence reads: CASSLSRRGTYNEQFF. The CDR3 coding sequence is TGTGCCAGCAGCTTAAGTAGGCGGGGGACTTACAATGAGCAGTTCTTC.

V gene TRBV4-2 combines with J gene TRBJ2-3; 10 nucleotides agree with TRBD2. This CDR3 region has 16 residues. Germline V CDR1 and CDR2: LGHNA, YNFKEQ. V lost 0 bases, J lost 5 bases, and 5 bases stayed unmatched. CDR3 in DNA: TGTGCCAGCAGCCAAGAAGCGCTAGCGGGGGAAGATACGCAGTATTTT. The encoded protein is CASSQEALAGEDTQYF.

The gene calls are TRBV30 and TRBJ2-3; 9 bases agree with TRBD1. V was clipped by 2 bases and J by 1 base; unmatched bases: 4. The CDR3 has 15 residues. Germline-derived CDR1 and CDR2 are GTSNPN and SVGIG (reference sequence). The CDR3 bases are TGTGCCTGGAGTAGGGGACAGGGAGGCACAGATACGCAGTATTTT. Its protein product is CAWSRGQGGTDTQYF.